This T cell receptor (beta chain) was captured by sequencing in a study of cytomegalovirus exposure and HLA in healthy donors. The CDR3 length is 14 residues. The V gene's germline CDR1 is LNHDA and CDR2 SQIVND (reference sequence). Between the trimmed V and J ends, which lost 3 bases and 4 bases, there was a span of 12 bases. About this clone: The antigen is undetermined.

Amplification used 60 Vbeta primers and 13 Jbeta primers. Sequenced by immunoSEQ multiplex PCR; TCRdb stores in-frame clones only, minus some. Among 160,000 or so clones listed, roughly 80% were seen once. Study-wide findings and caveats: The study recorded fewer than 200 TCR beta chains that were cytomegalovirus-associated.

The clonotype comes from a man younger than 45 in good health and CMV-seronegative. The sample consisted of PBMCs. The J gene is TRBJ1-1, the V gene TRBV19; D not resolved. DNA of the CDR3: TGTGCCAGTAGTATCGGGAGGGAGGTCACTGAAGCTTTCTTT. Protein: CASSIGREVTEAFF.